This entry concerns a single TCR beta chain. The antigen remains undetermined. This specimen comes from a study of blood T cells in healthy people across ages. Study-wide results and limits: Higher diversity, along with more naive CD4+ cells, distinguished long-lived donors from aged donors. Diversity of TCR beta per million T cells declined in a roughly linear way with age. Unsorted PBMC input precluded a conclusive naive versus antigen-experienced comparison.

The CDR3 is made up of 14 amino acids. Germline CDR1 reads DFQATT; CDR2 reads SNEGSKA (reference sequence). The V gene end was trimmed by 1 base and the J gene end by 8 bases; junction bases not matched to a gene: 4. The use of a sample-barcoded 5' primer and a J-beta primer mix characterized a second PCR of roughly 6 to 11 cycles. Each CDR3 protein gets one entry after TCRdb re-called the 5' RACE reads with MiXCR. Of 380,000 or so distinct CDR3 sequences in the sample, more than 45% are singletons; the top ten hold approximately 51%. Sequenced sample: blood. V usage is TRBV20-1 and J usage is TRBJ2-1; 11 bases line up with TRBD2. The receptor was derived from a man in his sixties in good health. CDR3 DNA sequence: TGCAGTGCTAGAGTAGCGGGAGGGGGGGATGAGCAGTTCTTC. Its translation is CSARVAGGGDEQFF.